This TCR beta chain was sequenced for a study of blood T cell repertoires in COVID-19. For the study at large: In each case, the material was cDNA or gDNA derived from T cells, B-cell-depleted T cells, or PBMCs.

The V gene lost 4 bases and the J gene lost 9 bases, with 16 bases spanning the gap. The CDR3 covers 14 residues. Per the germline V gene, CDR1 is LGHDT and CDR2 is YNNKEL (reference sequence). Method: immunoSEQ multiplex PCR; TCRdb's copy keeps in-frame clones and lacks some. Among some 200,000 clones listed, 86% were seen once. The material sequenced was peripheral blood. The sequence was collected from a man aged 50 to 59 with acute or convalescent COVID-19. The chain combines TRBV3-1 (or the pseudogene TRBV3-2) with TRBJ2-1; TRBD2 might be the D (7 bases). CDR3 sequence reads: CASSPSSGGGEQFF. The CDR3 DNA sequence: TGTGCCAGCAGCCCGTCTTCGGGGGGCGGTGAGCAGTTCTTC.